Sequencing of this T cell receptor (beta chain) was carried out in a study of liver allograft versus peripheral blood T cells. Study overall: Within transplanted livers, the T cell receptor repertoires were examined and compared against the repertoires present in the peripheral blood of liver transplant recipients.

TCRdb analysed the reads with MiXCR anew, one entry per CDR3 protein. Of roughly 11,000 distinct CDR3 sequences in the sample, around 23% are singletons; the top ten hold roughly 1.6%. The TCR comes from a human patient who had a liver transplant. Some of the T cells might come from the graft donor.

The CDR3 is CASSRQGAGYGSNQPQHF. CDR3 in DNA: TGTGCCAGTTCCAGACAGGGGGCTGGGTATGGTAGCAATCAGCCCCAGCATTTT. This chain joins TRBV19 and TRBJ1-5, with 10 bases that match TRBD1. With V trimmed by 8 bases and J by 0 bases, 13 bases remained unmatched. The CDR3 is 18 residues long. Germline loops: CDR1 LNHDA, CDR2 SQIVND (reference sequence).